This TCR beta chain stems from a study of T cell responses to AZD1222 COVID-19 vaccine listed by TCRdb under 2021. Notes on the research overall: AZD1222 recipients with second doses at about 4 weeks or about 12 weeks were pooled, because spike-specific TCR depth and breadth did not differ between schedules. TCR sequencing covered roughly 230 trial participants: 200 to 220 given two doses of AZD1222 and about 26 given two doses of MenACWY control vaccine. Trial participants were enrolled into age subgroups of 18-55, 56-69 and 70-plus years, which contained about 150, 27 and 61 TCR-sequenced participants, respectively. Findings and caveats that apply to the study as a whole: Conclusions about previously exposed vaccinees are limited, since just a handful of AZD1222 recipients were seropositive for SARS-CoV-2 at baseline. Participants were mostly white British and included more females than males, and it was suggested by the authors that clonal diversity may have been underestimated. Because no day 14 peak-response samples were available, repertoires were characterized only after the peak T cell response. Reportedly, close to half of the unique spike-specific TCRs recognized epitopes lying outside the regions that are mutated in the B.1.351 and B.1.1.7 variants. After two AZD1222 doses, both the breadth and the depth of spike-specific TCRs were significantly higher than at day 0 and than in MenACWY recipients. In the small 56-69-year group, the increase in depth fell short of significance, most likely because of low power. The whole spike protein was spanned by vaccine-associated CD4 TCRs, and dominant responses were seen in regions 160-218 and 743-854.

The germline V gene specifies SGHTA as CDR1 and FQGTGA as CDR2. Measured from the cysteine to the phenylalanine, the CDR3 is 17 residues long. Solely the CDR3 DNA is kept, with 51 bases framed from the first base. V loses 4 bases at its end and J loses 4 bases; junction bases beyond the gene matches: 13. According to the study, the label for this sample's time point signals: baseline before first vaccination. The vaccinee samples were drawn from two UK trials, COV001 and COV002, one of which was a single-blind randomized controlled phase 2/3 trial testing AZD1222 (ChAdOx1 nCoV-19) in healthy adults. Trial participant PBMC samples were collected at day 0 and day 28 after the second dose for TCRbeta chain sequencing. Regarding this clone: Its binding antigen is unknown. Base qualities are missing; no much larger clone stands one base away.

The CDR3 regions of human TCRbeta chains were subjected to immunosequencing. The original methods were these. Repertoire TCRs were matched against a reference library of SARS-CoV-2-specific TCRs generated with the MIRA antigen-specificity platform. Breadth meant the fraction of unique TCRs that were SARS-CoV-2-associated, whereas depth meant the fraction of total T cells that were SARS-CoV-2-associated. Using the MIRA data, each spike-specific TCR was mapped to the spike region that the TCR reacts to and placed in a CD4 or CD8 class. Log10-transformed breadth and depth values were compared by one-way ANOVA with Sidak's multiple comparisons tests. TCRdb took this table from immuneACCESS and kept in-frame rearrangements with V and J called. Such tables lack part of the clones; where checked against another copy, unresolved V genes explain under half of the gap, and the rest is unexplained. That table furnishes V, J and clone size, whereas the DNA furnished D and trimming. The sample records 120,000 to 150,000 clones, under 95% of which are singletons. The ten largest clones represent roughly 4.9% of the sample.

The input for sequencing was peripheral blood, taken on day 0 of AZD1222 vaccination. The receptor was derived from an adult in good health. Rearrangement joined TRBV7-3 to TRBJ2-7; 10 nucleotides in the junction match TRBD2. The nucleotide sequence reads as follows: TGTGCCAGCAGCTCCTCGGGACTAGCGATGGCGGGGTACGAGCAGTACTTC. Its translation is CASSSSGLAMAGYEQYF.